The rows below give T cell receptor beta chains drawn from one sample of a study of cytomegalovirus exposure and HLA in healthy donors. Sequencing was performed with immunoSEQ multiplex PCR; in TCRdb, only in-frame clones are kept and a portion is missing. The repertoire holds 130,000 or so clones, with roughly four fifths as singletons. The sample consisted of PBMCs. Source of these receptors: a man aged 18-30 years in good health and CMV-seronegative. CDR3s include the opening cysteine and the closing phenylalanine or tryptophan. A D gene is named only where the DNA matches it firmly. Clone size, where shown, is once, few, many, or a class for clones that have expanded.

v_call	j_call	clone_size	d_call	cdr3_aa	cdr3_nt
TRBV7-3	TRBJ1-6	-	TRBD1	CASSLSLGGNSPLHF	TGTGCCAGCAGCTTAAGTTTAGGGGGCAATTCACCCCTCCACTTT
TRBV18	TRBJ2-1	-	-	CASSPLRLDEQFF	TGTGCCAGCTCACCACTGAGGTTGGATGAGCAGTTCTTC
TRBV18	TRBJ1-2	-	-	CASSPPRTVNYGYTF	TGTGCCAGCTCACCACCGAGAACAGTTAACTATGGCTACACCTTC
TRBV5-6	TRBJ1-1	few	-	CASSLREVAFF	TGTGCCAGCAGCTTGAGGGAGGTAGCTTTCTTT
TRBV2	TRBJ1-2	once	-	CASSVQGTNYGYTF	TGTGCCAGCAGTGTACAGGGCACTAACTATGGCTACACCTTC
TRBV7-8	TRBJ1-6	once	-	CASSLDRLPGSYNSPLHF	TGTGCCAGCAGCTTAGACAGGCTCCCCGGCTCCTATAATTCACCCCTCCACTTT
TRBV7-2	TRBJ2-5	once	TRBD2	CASRSGGQETQYF	TGTGCCAGCAGGAGCGGGGGTCAAGAGACCCAGTACTTC
TRBV9	TRBJ2-3	-	TRBD1	CASSGPAGQGTDTQYF	TGTGCCAGCAGCGGCCCCGCGGGACAGGGCACAGATACGCAGTATTTT
TRBV10-2	TRBJ1-1	-	-	CASSHDRSISNTEAFF	TGCGCCAGCAGTCATGACCGGAGCATTTCGAACACTGAAGCTTTCTTT
TRBV27	TRBJ2-3	-	-	CASRIRGGGTDTQYF	TGTGCCAGCAGGATACGGGGTGGGGGCACAGATACGCAGTATTTT
TRBV11-1	TRBJ2-5	-	TRBD2	CASTRAGGLQETQYF	TGTGCCAGCACCCGAGCGGGGGGCCTCCAAGAGACCCAGTACTTC
TRBV5-1	TRBJ2-1	-	TRBD1	CASSLAGTGATGNEQFF	TGCGCCAGCAGCTTGGCCGGGACAGGGGCTACGGGCAATGAGCAGTTCTTC
TRBV6-5	TRBJ1-1	-	-	CASSYEMAGTEAFF	TGTGCCAGCAGTTATGAGATGGCGGGCACTGAAGCTTTCTTT
TRBV5-1	TRBJ1-1	-	-	CASSLAGQNTEAFF	TGCGCCAGCAGCTTGGCGGGACAGAACACTGAAGCTTTCTTT
TRBV25-1	TRBJ2-6	-	-	CASGVSGANVLTF	TGTGCCAGTGGAGTCTCTGGGGCCAACGTCCTGACTTTC
TRBV5-1	TRBJ2-3	-	-	CASSLSGYTDTQYF	TGCGCCAGCAGCTTGTCAGGGTACACAGATACGCAGTATTTT
TRBV9	TRBJ1-3	-	TRBD1	CASSPRDREEGNTIYF	TGTGCCAGCAGCCCCCGGGACAGGGAAGAAGGAAACACCATATATTTT
TRBV6-5	TRBJ2-4	-	-	CASSSPGFLAKNIQYF	TGTGCCAGCAGTTCGCCGGGATTCTTAGCCAAAAACATTCAGTACTTC
TRBV27	TRBJ1-2	-	-	CASSFSGGGYGYTF	TGTGCCAGCAGTTTCTCCGGGGGGGGCTATGGCTACACCTTC
TRBV6-1	TRBJ2-1	-	-	CASSRQYNEQFF	TGTGCCAGCAGTAGACAGTACAATGAGCAGTTCTTC
TRBV7-8	TRBJ1-5	-	-	CASSLGQDQPQHF	TGTGCCAGCAGCTTAGGACAGGATCAGCCCCAGCATTTT
TRBV2	TRBJ2-7	-	TRBD1	CASTPRTGPLYEQYF	TGTGCCAGCACCCCCCGGACAGGTCCCTTATACGAGCAGTACTTC
TRBV7-9	TRBJ2-5	-	-	CASSPGGVARETQYF	TGTGCCAGCAGCCCTGGCGGGGTGGCTCGAGAGACCCAGTACTTC
TRBV9	TRBJ1-5	-	TRBD1	CASSVGGGRGQPQHF	TGTGCCAGCAGCGTAGGAGGGGGCCGGGGTCAGCCCCAGCATTTT